What follows are 16 T cell receptor beta chains derived from one specimen sequenced in a study of blood T cell repertoires in COVID-19. Here immunoSEQ multiplex PCR was the method, and the copy in TCRdb shows in-frame clones only, minus some. The repertoire includes 200,000 or so clones, around 80% of them detected once, and roughly 13% sits in the top ten. What was sequenced was peripheral blood. The receptor set was obtained from a human donor in a cohort sampled during active COVID-19.

The V gene is TRBV11-2, the J gene TRBJ2-7; D is perhaps TRBD2 (5 bases). This CDR3 has 14 residues. Per the germline V gene, CDR1 is SGHAT and CDR2 is FQNNGV. Trimming removed 1 base at V and 3 bases at J, with 10 bases between. CDR3 bases: TGTGCCAGCAGCTTAGGAGGGAGCCGCTACGAGCAGTACTTC. Its translation is CASSLGGSRYEQYF.

This chain connects TRBV28 to TRBJ2-7, with 7 bases that match TRBD2. The V gene end was trimmed by 6 bases and the J gene end by 6 bases; junction bases not matched to a gene: 2. This CDR3 spans 11 amino acids. Germline V gene sequence: CDR1 MDHEN, CDR2 SYDVKM. The DNA of the CDR3 is TGTGCCAGCAGCTCTAGCGGCGAGCAGTACTTC. This gives the protein CASSSSGEQYF.

The CDR3 coding sequence is TGCGCCAGCAGCCCGCCGGGGATAGCGGGAGTCCTAACCAAAAACATTCAGTACTTC. Encoded protein: CASSPPGIAGVLTKNIQYF. The chain combines TRBV5-1 with TRBJ2-4; TRBD2 matches at 9 bases. This CDR3 contains 19 residues. The trim removed 4 bases at V and 2 bases at J, leaving 16 bases unmatched. CDR1 SGHRS and CDR2 YFSETQ come from the germline V gene.

V usage is TRBV3-1 (or the pseudogene TRBV3-2) and J usage is TRBJ2-1; 11 bases map to TRBD2. The CDR3 extends over 16 amino acids. V lost 5 bases and J lost 2; bases outside the gene matches: 5. From germline, CDR1 is LGHDT and CDR2 YNNKEL (reference sequence). For the CDR3, the DNA is TGTGCCAGCAGCAACCGACTAGCGGGACCCTACAATGAGCAGTTCTTC. This codes for CASSNRLAGPYNEQFF.

This chain links TRBV5-4 with TRBJ2-7, with D possibly being TRBD2 (5 bases). Germline CDR1 SGHNT, CDR2 YYREEE (reference sequence). This CDR3 has 14 residues. The ends were cut back, 2 bases at V and 0 bases at J, with 9 bases in the middle. In nucleotides, the CDR3 is TGTGCCAGCAGCTTAGCAGACTACTCCTACGAGCAGTACTTC. Translated: CASSLADYSYEQYF. Full variable domain (missing parts from reference TRBV5-4 and TRBJ2-7): ETGVTQSPTHLIKTRGQQVTLRCSSQSGHNTVSWYQQALGQGPQFIFQYYREEENGRGNFPPRFSGLQFPNYSSELNVNALELDDSALYLCASSLADYSYEQYFGPGTRLTVT.

The rearrangement joins TRBV14 to TRBJ2-7; 11 positions match TRBD1. V gave up 3 bases and J gave up 4 bases; unmatched junction bases: 2. CDR3 length equals 14 residues. From germline, CDR1 is SGHDN and CDR2 FVKESK. The CDR3 loop reads CASSHGTGGYEQYF. The CDR3 DNA follows: TGTGCCAGCAGCCACGGGACAGGGGGGTACGAGCAGTACTTC.

V and J are TRBV3-1 (or the pseudogene TRBV3-2) and TRBJ2-3; 11 nucleotides match TRBD2. V dropped 5 bases and J dropped 5; count of bases not matched to a gene: 6. This CDR3 comprises 15 residues. Germline CDR1 reads LGHDT; CDR2 reads YNNKEL (reference sequence). CDR3 sequence (DNA): TGTGCCAGCAGCTTTCAAGGACTAGCGGGAGATACGCAGTATTTT. Its protein product is CASSFQGLAGDTQYF.

In this sample, this clone turned up once. In DNA form, the CDR3 reads TGTGCCTGGAGTGTTCAGCAGGGGGGCAATCAGCCCCAGCATTTT. Amino acids: CAWSVQQGGNQPQHF. The chain carries TRBV30 and TRBJ1-5, with 7 bases that match TRBD1. This CDR3 contains 15 residues. CDR1 and CDR2 (germline): GTSNPN, SVGIG (reference sequence). J lost 2 bases, V lost 0 bases, and 4 bases had no gene match.

CDR3 loop: CASSRGQGARNEKLFF. The DNA for the CDR3 is TGCGCCAGCAGCCGCGGTCAGGGGGCTCGTAATGAAAAACTGTTTTTT. The chain uses TRBV4-1 and TRBJ1-4, with 8 bases lining up with TRBD1. V gave up 4 bases and J gave up 4 bases; unmatched junction bases: 8. The CDR3 spans 16 residues. Germline lookup yields CDR1 MGHRA and CDR2 YSYEKL.

V is TRBV5-6 and J is TRBJ1-5; D might be TRBD1 (5 bases). Trimming took 0 bases from V and 7 from J, leaving 11 bases between them. The CDR3 consists of 14 residues. CDR1 SGHDT and CDR2 YYEEEE come from the germline V gene. Here the CDR3 reads CASSLAGARQPQHF. The CDR3 region has the DNA TGTGCCAGCAGCTTGGCTGGGGCACGGCAGCCCCAGCATTTT.

This chain joins TRBV27 and TRBJ1-2; tentatively, D is TRBD1 (5 bases). The germline CDR1 and CDR2 sequences are MNHEY and SMNVEV (reference sequence). With 3 bases removed from V and 0 bases from J, the gap between germline ends came to 14 bases. The CDR3 runs to 16 residues. This chain's CDR3 is CASSLTGDFTNYGYTF. The CDR3 DNA follows: TGTGCCAGCAGTTTGACCGGGGACTTCACTAACTATGGCTACACCTTC.

CDR3 in DNA: TGTGCCAGCAGCTCGGAGACTAGCGACTCCTACGAGCAGTACTTC. Its protein product is CASSSETSDSYEQYF. This sequence joins TRBV13 and TRBJ2-7; 8 bases map to TRBD2. The CDR3 runs 15 residues. The V segment lost 4 bases and the J segment 0 bases; nucleotides outside the gene matches: 5. Germline V CDR1 and CDR2: PRHDT, FYEKMQ (reference sequence).

This rearrangement joins TRBV19 to TRBJ1-5, with D unresolved. Trimming left V 10 bases short and J 0 bases short, with 16 bases between. The CDR3 extends over 15 amino acids. Germline V gives CDR1 LNHDA, CDR2 SQIVND (reference sequence). In DNA, the CDR3 is TGTGCCACCCTACCCCTCCATTATAGCAATCAGCCCCAGCATTTT. Its translation is CATLPLHYSNQPQHF.

V usage is TRBV29-1 and J usage is TRBJ1-2; TRBD1 agrees at 10 bases. CDR3 length equals 14 residues. V shed 5 bases and J 4 bases; nucleotides not matched to a gene: 7. Germline-derived CDR1 and CDR2 are SQVTM and ANQGSEA. CDR3 sequence reads: CSVQGQGLGYGYTF. The CDR3, as DNA: TGCAGCGTTCAGGGACAGGGGCTCGGCTATGGCTACACCTTC.

The chain employs TRBV19 and TRBJ1-3; D is undetermined. Between the trimmed V and J ends, which lost 4 bases and 0 bases, there was a span of 7 bases. Looked up from germline, CDR1 is LNHDA and CDR2 is SQIVND (reference sequence). This CDR3 has 14 residues. The CDR3 sequence is CASSTPHSGNTIYF. The CDR3 DNA is TGTGCCAGTAGTACCCCCCACTCTGGAAACACCATATATTTT. The whole variable domain, filled in from reference TRBV19 and TRBJ1-3, reads DGGITQSPKYLFRKEGQNVTLSCEQNLNHDAMYWYRQDPGQGLRLIYYSQIVNDFQKGDIAEGYSVSREKKESFPLTVTSAQKNPTAFYLCASSTPHSGNTIYFGEGSWLTVV.

The DNA for the CDR3 is TGTGCCAGCAGTTCCCCGGGACAGGGAAAAGCGGACCAGTACTTC. Translated, it gives CASSSPGQGKADQYF. The rearrangement links TRBV27 to TRBJ2-5, with TRBD1 matching over 9 bases. Germline loops: CDR1 MNHEY, CDR2 SMNVEV (reference sequence). This CDR3 contains 15 residues. After removal of 4 bases from V and 10 bases from J, the junction contained 13 bases not matched to a gene.